Listed here are 32 T cell receptor beta chains from one sample, sequenced in a study of cytotoxic CD8 clonotypes in ibrutinib-treated CLL. Clones were read by immunoSEQ multiplex PCR, and TCRdb kept only the in-frame ones, dropping some. Of about 300,000 clones detected, roughly four fifths appear once; the ten largest clones hold about 5%. The material was PBMCs, obtained at disease progression, from a patient treated with ibrutinib. The receptors were gathered from a human donor with chronic lymphocytic leukemia.

The chain has TRBV27 and TRBJ2-7; the match to TRBD2 covers 11 bases. The CDR3 spans 15 residues. Germline V gene lookup returns CDR1 MNHEY and CDR2 SMNVEV (reference sequence). V lost 6 bases and J lost 3; bases outside the gene matches: 7. This CDR3 is CASSATSGSFYEQYF. The CDR3 DNA sequence: TGTGCCAGCAGCGCAACTAGCGGGAGTTTCTACGAGCAGTACTTC.

The chain couples TRBV7-9 to TRBJ1-5, with D maybe TRBD1 (5 bases). Trimming removed 3 bases at V and 9 bases at J, with 6 bases between. The CDR3 is 11 residues long. CDR1 and CDR2 (germline): SEHNR, FQNEAQ (reference sequence). Here the CDR3 reads CASSFGGPQHF. CDR3 nucleotides: TGTGCCAGCAGCTTCGGGGGGCCCCAGCATTTT.

The V gene is TRBV7-6, the J gene TRBJ1-3; 9 bases align to TRBD1. The V segment lost 4 bases and the J segment 4 bases; nucleotides outside the gene matches: 5. This CDR3 is 15 amino acids long. Per germline, CDR1 SGHVS and CDR2 FNYEAQ. The CDR3 region has the DNA TGTGCCAGCAGCTCCGGGACAGGGACGGGAAACACCATATATTTT. Amino acid sequence: CASSSGTGTGNTIYF.

The V call is TRBV2, the J call TRBJ2-2; D ambiguous. The germline CDR1 and CDR2 sequences are SNHLY and FYNNEI. The CDR3 is made up of 12 amino acids. The V gene lost 4 bases and the J gene lost 4 bases, with 4 bases spanning the gap. The CDR3 region is CASSGGTGELFF. The DNA of the CDR3 is TGTGCCAGCAGTGGAGGCACCGGGGAGCTGTTTTTT.

The CDR3 coding sequence is TGTGCCAGCTCACCAGGGTACGCGACCCGAGGAGAGCAGTACTTC. It translates to CASSPGYATRGEQYF. V gene TRBV18 combines with J gene TRBJ2-7; D unclear. Germline values: CDR1 KGHSH, CDR2 LQKENI. V was trimmed by 2 bases and J by 7 bases, leaving 18 bases between them. This CDR3 contains 15 residues.

The V and J genes are TRBV29-1 and TRBJ1-4; D is perhaps TRBD1 (6 bases). This CDR3 is 12 amino acids long. V was shortened by 4 bases and J by 7 bases, with 10 bases between the two germline ends. Germline V gene sequence: CDR1 SQVTM, CDR2 ANQGSEA. The CDR3 protein is CSVGRGGEKLFF. In DNA form, the CDR3 reads TGCAGCGTTGGTAGAGGGGGTGAAAAACTGTTTTTT.

This clone showed up just a few times. The CDR3 sequence: CASSERQRSYEQYF. The CDR3 coding sequence is TGCGCCAGCAGCGAGAGACAGCGATCCTACGAGCAGTACTTC. The chain uses TRBV4-1 and TRBJ2-7; TRBD1 is a possible D gene (5 bases). CDR3 length: 14 residues. Trimming removed 5 bases from V and 1 base from J, with 12 bases in between. Germline V gene sequence: CDR1 MGHRA, CDR2 YSYEKL.

This clone was recorded once. The chain combines TRBV10-3 with TRBJ2-1, with 7 bases lining up with TRBD1. The ends lost 8 bases at V and 0 bases at J; junction bases unmatched: 4. This CDR3 has 14 amino acids. Germline CDR1 is ENHRY and CDR2 is SYGVKD. CDR3 coding DNA: TGTGCCATCCGTAGGGACAGCTCCTACAATGAGCAGTTCTTC. Its translation is CAIRRDSSYNEQFF.

This chain uses TRBV7-6 with TRBJ1-1; D ambiguous. Between the trimmed V and J ends, which lost 5 bases and 5 bases, there was a span of 15 bases. This CDR3 has 14 amino acids. CDR1 and CDR2 (germline): SGHVS, FNYEAQ. The CDR3 region is CASSQDLRGTEAFF. As DNA, the CDR3 is TGTGCCAGCAGCCAGGACCTCAGAGGGACTGAAGCTTTCTTT. The full variable domain, its missing parts supplied by reference TRBV7-6 and TRBJ1-1, is GAGVSQSPRYKVTKRGQDVALRCDPISGHVSLYWYRQALGQGPEFLTYFNYEAQQDKSGLPNDRFSAERPEGSISTLTIQRTEQRDSAMYRCASSQDLRGTEAFFGQGTRLTVV.

This chain connects TRBV10-3 to TRBJ2-3; possible D gene TRBD1, 6 bases. Germline assignment: CDR1 ENHRY and CDR2 SYGVKD. Trimming left V 6 bases short and J 1 base short, with 14 bases between. CDR3 length equals 15 residues. This CDR3 is CAIRGSRGRTDTQYF. The CDR3 DNA sequence: TGTGCCATCAGGGGGTCCAGGGGTCGCACAGATACGCAGTATTTT.

V and J are TRBV20-1 and TRBJ2-7; perhaps TRBD1 as D (5 bases). The CDR3 extends over 11 amino acids. The V gene lost 4 bases and the J gene lost 4 bases, with 8 bases spanning the gap. The germline gives CDR1 DFQATT, CDR2 SNEGSKA (reference sequence). CDR3 nucleotide sequence: TGCAGTGCTACGGCAGGGTACGAGCAGTACTTC. This sequence encodes CSATAGYEQYF.

CDR3: CASSSGTGVSGYTF. CDR3 in DNA: TGCGCCAGCAGCTCCGGGACAGGGGTCTCTGGCTACACCTTC. The V and J genes are TRBV5-1 and TRBJ1-2; 10 bases are a match to TRBD1. The CDR3 extends over 14 amino acids. V shed 3 bases and J 7 bases; nucleotides not matched to a gene: 6. The V gene's germline CDR1 is SGHRS and CDR2 YFSETQ.

This sequence joins TRBV7-8 and TRBJ1-1, with D perhaps TRBD1 (6 bases). The CDR3 loop spans 15 amino acids. The V and J ends lost 6 bases and 5 bases respectively, with 19 bases between them. Germline CDR1 is SGHVS and CDR2 is FQNEAQ. This CDR3 is CASRNRELRGTEAFF. CDR3 coding DNA: TGTGCCAGCAGAAACAGGGAATTGCGAGGGACTGAAGCTTTCTTT. The entire variable domain, with the rest obtained from reference TRBV7-8 and TRBJ1-1, is as follows: GAGVSQSPRYKVAKRGQDVALRCDPISGHVSLFWYQQALGQGPEFLTYFQNEAQLDKSGLPSDRFFAERPEGSVSTLKIQRTQQEDSAVYLCASRNRELRGTEAFFGQGTRLTVV.

This clone was observed a single time. V gene TRBV6-4 combines with J gene TRBJ2-3; TRBD2 agrees at 7 bases. The CDR3 has 14 residues. Germline lookup yields CDR1 MRHNA and CDR2 SNTAGT. Trimming removed 3 bases from V and 4 bases from J; junction bases left unmatched: 4. Here the CDR3 reads CASSEGGFADTQYF. The DNA of the CDR3 is TGTGCCAGCAGTGAGGGGGGGTTCGCAGATACGCAGTATTTT.

This chain uses TRBV7-3 with TRBJ2-1; the D is unclear. V shed 5 bases and J shed 6 bases, with 14 bases lying between them. The germline V gene has CDR1 SGHTA and CDR2 FQGTGA. The CDR3 consists of 14 residues. This CDR3 is CASSIARFSNEQFF. CDR3 sequence (DNA): TGTGCCAGCAGCATAGCTCGATTCTCCAATGAGCAGTTCTTC.

The rearrangement uses TRBV7-9 and TRBJ2-4; 9 nucleotides agree with TRBD1. The ends lost 3 bases at V and 5 bases at J; junction bases unmatched: 11. This CDR3 has 17 residues. Germline lookup yields CDR1 SEHNR and CDR2 FQNEAQ (reference sequence). In DNA, the CDR3 is TGTGCCAGCAGCTTCAAGCTCGGCACAGGGGGCGAAAACATTCAGTACTTC. This codes for CASSFKLGTGGENIQYF.

A single count supports this clone. The chain couples TRBV5-1 to TRBJ2-7, with 9 nucleotides matching TRBD1. Germline loops: CDR1 SGHRS, CDR2 YFSETQ. The J segment lost 1 base and the V segment lost 4 bases, leaving 12 bases of the junction unmatched. The CDR3 sequence is 17 residues long. CDR3 DNA: TGCGCCAGCAGCGTGACCCATGGGACAGGGCTGTCCTACGAGCAGTACTTC. Protein: CASSVTHGTGLSYEQYF.

About this clone: This same CDR3 is encoded by further DNA sequences in the sample. The gene calls are TRBV4-1 and TRBJ2-7, with 8 bases that match TRBD2. The CDR3 sequence is 16 residues long. Germline trimming cut 0 bases from V and 0 bases from J; bases unmatched to any gene: 4. Germline V gene sequence: CDR1 MGHRA, CDR2 YSYEKL. CDR3 coding DNA: TGCGCCAGCAGCCAAGAGGGGCTAGCGGGCTCCTACGAGCAGTACTTC. Its protein is CASSQEGLAGSYEQYF.

The chain uses TRBV29-1 and TRBJ2-3, with D possibly matching TRBD2 (5 bases). Germline CDR1 and CDR2: SQVTM and ANQGSEA. CDR3 size: 13 residues. The V end lost 1 base, the J end lost 6 bases, and 11 bases lay between the germline ends. CDR3 residues: CSVEGVRRDTQYF. The CDR3 DNA follows: TGCAGCGTTGAAGGTGTCAGGAGGGATACGCAGTATTTT.

The genes are TRBV5-6 and TRBJ2-7; either TRBD1 or TRBD2 may fit D (5 bases each). The CDR3 is made up of 14 amino acids. The V end lost 2 bases, the J end lost 4 bases, and 13 bases lay between the germline ends. Germline V gives CDR1 SGHDT, CDR2 YYEEEE. CDR3 sequence: CASSFIGGFYEQYF. In DNA form, the CDR3 reads TGTGCCAGCAGCTTCATTGGGGGATTTTACGAGCAGTACTTC. The full variable domain, in which reference TRBV5-6 and TRBJ2-7 provide the parts outside the CDR3, is DAGVTQSPTHLIKTRGQQVTLRCSPKSGHDTVSWYQQALGQGPQFIFQYYEEEERQRGNFPDRFSGHQFPNYSSELNVNALLLGDSALYLCASSFIGGFYEQYFGPGTRLTVT.

The chain is built from TRBV9 and TRBJ1-1; no clear D. This CDR3 has 13 residues. CDR1 is SGDLS and CDR2 is YYNGEE in the germline V gene. V lost 3 bases and J lost 2, with 8 bases in between. The CDR3 DNA is TGTGCCAGCAGCGGGGCCGAAAACACTGAAGCTTTCTTT. Protein: CASSGAENTEAFF.

The CDR3 spells CASSQEWGDPYNEQFF. As DNA, the CDR3 is TGTGCCAGCAGCCAAGAATGGGGGGACCCCTACAATGAGCAGTTCTTC. The V gene is TRBV14, the J gene TRBJ2-1; TRBD2 is a possible D gene (6 bases). The CDR3 has 16 amino acids. CDR1 is SGHDN, CDR2 FVKESK, per germline. Trimming stripped 0 bases from V and 2 bases from J, with 11 bases between.

In its sample, this clone was seen a few times. The chain uses TRBV5-1 and TRBJ2-7, with a weak D call TRBD2 (5 bases). The germline V gene has CDR1 SGHRS and CDR2 YFSETQ. This CDR3 is built from 14 residues. The germline V and J ends were trimmed by 0 bases and 1 base, with 8 bases remaining between them. The CDR3 sequence: CASSLERSSYEQYF. Here the CDR3 DNA reads TGCGCCAGCAGCTTGGAGCGGTCTTCCTACGAGCAGTACTTC.

The chain joins TRBV9 to TRBJ2-5; 10 nucleotides match TRBD1. The J segment lost 3 bases and the V segment lost 8 bases, leaving 4 bases of the junction unmatched. CDR1 is SGDLS, CDR2 YYNGEE, per germline. This CDR3 has 13 residues. CDR3 bases: TGTGCCAGGCCGGACAGGGGGAAAGAGACCCAGTACTTC. Amino acids: CARPDRGKETQYF.

This clone has just a few counts. The chain couples TRBV5-1 to TRBJ1-6; tentatively, D is TRBD1 (6 bases). Germline V gives CDR1 SGHRS, CDR2 YFSETQ. The CDR3 contains 14 residues. V gave up 1 base and J gave up 5 bases, with 7 bases separating them. CDR3 DNA: TGCGCCAGCAGCTTGTACAGGGATAATTCACCCCTCCACTTT. It yields the protein CASSLYRDNSPLHF.

V is TRBV7-3 and J is TRBJ2-2, with a tentative D call TRBD1 (5 bases). The CDR3 contains 14 residues. V dropped 2 bases and J dropped 2 bases, with 6 bases sitting between them. Germline lookup yields CDR1 SGHTA and CDR2 FQGTGA. CDR3 amino acids: CASSLQGNTGELFF. CDR3 coding DNA: TGTGCCAGCAGCTTACAGGGTAACACCGGGGAGCTGTTTTTT.

Written as DNA, the CDR3 is TGCGCCAGCAAACGAAAGACAGGGGGCACCGGGACTCCGACCTACGAGCAGTACTTC. Translated: CASKRKTGGTGTPTYEQYF. This chain joins TRBV5-1 and TRBJ2-7; TRBD1 matches at 10 bases. Germline lookup yields CDR1 SGHRS and CDR2 YFSETQ. The V segment lost 6 bases and the J segment 2 bases; nucleotides outside the gene matches: 20. This CDR3 region has 19 residues.

The rearrangement uses TRBV5-1 and TRBJ2-1; TRBD2 matches at 8 bases. J was trimmed by 5 bases and V by 0 bases; bases with no gene match: 4. The germline V gene has CDR1 SGHRS and CDR2 YFSETQ. CDR3 size: 15 residues. The CDR3 loop reads CASSLDGGAHNEQFF. The DNA for the CDR3 is TGCGCCAGCAGCTTGGACGGGGGGGCCCACAATGAGCAGTTCTTC.

The rearrangement links TRBV4-3 to TRBJ1-4; no reliable D call. Germline V gene sequence: CDR1 LGHNA, CDR2 YSLEER. Trimming stripped 0 bases from V and 0 bases from J, with 11 bases between. The CDR3 contains 17 residues. CDR3 nucleotides: TGCGCCAGCAGCCAAGAGGTCCCACGCGCAACTAATGAAAAACTGTTTTTT. This translates into CASSQEVPRATNEKLFF.

V is TRBV7-8 and J is TRBJ2-1; 13 positions match TRBD2. V lost 4 bases, J lost 8 bases, and 8 bases stayed unmatched. The CDR3 covers 16 residues. Germline values: CDR1 SGHVS, CDR2 FQNEAQ. The chain's CDR3 is CASSSILAGGRYEQFF. DNA of the CDR3: TGTGCCAGCAGCTCTATACTAGCGGGGGGGCGGTATGAGCAGTTCTTC. Full variable domain (rest looked up from reference TRBV7-8 and TRBJ2-1): GAGVSQSPRYKVAKRGQDVALRCDPISGHVSLFWYQQALGQGPEFLTYFQNEAQLDKSGLPSDRFFAERPEGSVSTLKIQRTQQEDSAVYLCASSSILAGGRYEQFFGPGTRLTVL.

The chain couples TRBV7-2 to TRBJ2-7; 12 bases map to TRBD2. After removal of 5 bases from V and 4 bases from J, the junction contained 18 bases not matched to a gene. CDR1 SGHTA and CDR2 FQGNSA come from the germline V gene. The length of the CDR3 is 19 residues. In nucleotides, the CDR3 is TGTGCCAGCAGCCTAAGGACTAGCGGGACACCGGGGTCCGCATACGAGCAGTACTTC. Amino acids: CASSLRTSGTPGSAYEQYF.

The V gene is TRBV7-6, the J gene TRBJ1-1; no definite D call. V lost 1 base and J 0 bases, leaving 18 bases between the germline ends. The CDR3 length is 18 residues. Per germline, CDR1 SGHVS and CDR2 FNYEAQ. The CDR3 reads CASSLGPTAPKVNTEAFF. CDR3 DNA: TGTGCCAGCAGCTTAGGCCCCACGGCTCCAAAGGTGAACACTGAAGCTTTCTTT.